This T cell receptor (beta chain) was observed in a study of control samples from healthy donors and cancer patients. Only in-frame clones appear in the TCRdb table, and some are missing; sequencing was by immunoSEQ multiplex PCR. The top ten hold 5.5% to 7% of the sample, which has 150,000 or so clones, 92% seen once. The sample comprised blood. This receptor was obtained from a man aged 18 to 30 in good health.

CDR3 in amino acids: CASSLWSGGKETQYF. The CDR3 region has the DNA TGTGCCAGCAGCCTGTGGAGCGGGGGGAAAGAGACCCAGTACTTC. The J gene is TRBJ2-5, the V gene TRBV7-9; TRBD2 aligns across 9 bases. This CDR3 has 15 amino acids. The V gene's germline CDR1 is SEHNR and CDR2 FQNEAQ (reference sequence). The junction had 7 bases not matched to a gene; V was cut back by 5 bases and J by 3 bases.